This T cell receptor (beta chain) originates from a study of cytomegalovirus exposure and HLA in healthy donors. Overall study: The approximately 120 million unique TCR beta sequences, from 150 million to 200 million T cells, were found by an earlier analysis.

Worth noting for this clone: Its antigen is not identified. The junction does not match germline at one end; this may be a read error.

Study observations and caveats: A later analysis associated about 18,000 TCR beta sequences with HLA alleles at a 0.05 false discovery rate.

The CDR3 consists of 13 residues. From germline, CDR1 is MNHEY and CDR2 SVGAGI. The PCR made use of 60 Vbeta and 13 Jbeta primers. TCRdb keeps only in-frame clones here, not all; method: immunoSEQ multiplex PCR. The sample holds roughly 200,000 clones, 60% to 80% seen once. The chain employs TRBV6-5 and TRBJ1-2; D is possibly TRBD1 (5 bases). The sample taken for sequencing was PBMCs. The sequence derives from a man in his fifties or sixties in good health and CMV-seronegative. The CDR3 here is CASSYYGHYGYPF. The CDR3 nucleotides are TGTGCCAGCAGTTACTACGGACACTATGGCTACCCCTTC.